Listed below are T cell receptor beta chains from one sample, sequenced in a study of identical twins. TCRdb reprocessed the 5' RACE reads with MiXCR, giving one entry per CDR3 protein. This table holds 1.5 million to 2 million distinct CDR3 sequences, under 35% found once. Input material: cord blood. Every receptor here comes from a newborn girl in good health. Both conserved end residues are trimmed from each CDR3. Fields, in order: J gene, V gene, CDR3 protein.

TRBJ2-3	TRBV4-1	ASSDPLGASTDTQY
TRBJ2-1	TRBV7-2	ASSFQGTSGYNEQF
TRBJ1-3	TRBV10-3	AISDRAGNTIY
TRBJ1-2	TRBV27	ASSLRDRGPYGYT
TRBJ2-5	TRBV5-1	ASSLPQLAGGPLNEQY
TRBJ2-7	TRBV7-2	ASSWTSGHYEQY
TRBJ2-3	TRBV6-2/TRBV6-3	ASSYWASVTDTQY
TRBJ2-3	TRBV5-1	ASSFLSGGTDTQY
TRBJ2-1	TRBV4-2	ASSQGQRDRNEQF
TRBJ2-7	TRBV4-1	ASSQDPTLRDEQY
TRBJ1-1	TRBV20-1	SARSGFLNTEAF
TRBJ2-3	TRBV20-1	SALQVSTDTQY
TRBJ2-4	TRBV5-1	ASSLAGTGLAKNIQY
TRBJ2-3	TRBV4-2	ASSQDVTSLDTQY
TRBJ2-3	TRBV27	ASPLAPPDTQY
TRBJ1-5	TRBV5-1	ASSLMSGHQPQH
-	TRBV7-2	ASSRPGQNIHEQY
TRBJ1-1	TRBV7-9	ASRFDRGPLNTEAF
TRBJ1-2	TRBV4-2	ASSQERNRGYGYT
TRBJ2-3	TRBV29-1	SVGVRHQDTQY
TRBJ2-3	TRBV6-2/TRBV6-3	ASWLAGTDTQY
TRBJ2-3	TRBV28	ASSLAGKVKY
TRBJ1-2	TRBV11-2	ASSLDRQGWNYGYT
-	TRBV28	ASSLSTIRGEQY
TRBJ1-4	TRBV7-2	ASRLRGNEKLF
TRBJ2-1	TRBV4-1	ASSQRSLVKDNEQF
TRBJ2-3	TRBV24-1	ATRPPGITDTQY
TRBJ1-1	TRBV5-1	ASSPTTNTEAF